What follows are 19 T cell receptor beta chains derived from one specimen sequenced in a study of blood T cells in healthy people across ages (dated by TCRdb to about 2015). Library generation was performed with 5' RACE. Sequencing relied on an Illumina HiSeq 2500. A second PCR of roughly 7 to 12 cycles was run with a J-beta primer mix and a sample-barcoded 5' primer. TCRdb redid the processing of the public reads, applying fastp at Q25 and MiXCR, and retained in-frame beta chains. Rows with a matching CDR3 protein are joined into one entry that keeps the most common DNA and genes. In all, the sample holds roughly 560,000 distinct CDR3 sequences, and around 24% of those were seen once. 8.7% of the sample is taken by the ten largest. This sample was also put to use in a study of T cells of mothers and their children.

What was sequenced was blood. The receptors derive from a boy aged 5-17 years in good health.

This clonotype was counted only a few times. The chain has TRBV7-2 and TRBJ2-1, with D possibly matching TRBD2 (5 bases). Germline CDR1 SGHTA, CDR2 FQGNSA. V lost 0 bases and J lost 5, with 8 bases in between. The CDR3 extends over 14 amino acids. CDR3 DNA: TGTGCCAGCAGCTTAGCCCGGGGAAACAATGAGCAGTTCTTC. Translated: CASSLARGNNEQFF.

The V gene is TRBV28, the J gene TRBJ1-4; D gene unclear. The germline V and J ends were trimmed by 8 bases and 4 bases, with 8 bases remaining between them. CDR3 length equals 12 residues. CDR1 MDHEN and CDR2 SYDVKM come from the germline V gene. CDR3 loop: CASRPHNEKLFF. The CDR3, as DNA: TGTGCCAGCCGACCCCATAATGAAAAACTGTTTTTT.

This clonotype was found a few times. The chain joins TRBV13 to TRBJ2-3; a possible D gene is TRBD1 (6 bases). The CDR3 is made up of 19 amino acids. Germline CDR1 is PRHDT and CDR2 is FYEKMQ (reference sequence). Trimming took off 5 bases at V and 2 bases at J, with 26 bases between the two ends. The chain's CDR3 is CASSTDSPRGSDFTDTQYF. In nucleotides, the CDR3 is TGTGCCAGCAGCACAGATTCGCCCAGGGGAAGCGACTTCACAGATACGCAGTATTTT.

The chain couples TRBV20-1 to TRBJ1-2; D is ambiguous. The germline V gene has CDR1 DFQATT and CDR2 SNEGSKA (reference sequence). Trimming removed 3 bases at V and 8 bases at J, with 10 bases between. CDR3 size: 11 residues. CDR3 DNA: TGCAGTGCTAGGAGGGTGCTCGGCTACACCTTC. This translates into CSARRVLGYTF.

The chain combines TRBV7-2 with TRBJ2-7; D is perhaps TRBD2 (6 bases). The germline gives CDR1 SGHTA, CDR2 FQGNSA. V was cut by 5 bases and J by 2 bases, with 10 bases left in between. The CDR3 length is 13 residues. Written as DNA, the CDR3 is TGTGCCAGCAGCCAGACTAGTACCTACGAGCAGTACTTC. Its translation is CASSQTSTYEQYF.

The genes are TRBV5-1 and TRBJ2-5; 8 bases are shared with TRBD2. The J call may not be correct, given that the DNA end is closer to TRBJ2-1. The germline gives CDR1 SGHRS, CDR2 YFSETQ. There are 14 residues in the CDR3. Here the CDR3 DNA reads TGCGCCAGCAGCATGGGACTAGAGAACAATGAGCAGTTCTTC. This encodes CASSMGLENNEQFF.

The rearrangement joins TRBV7-2 to TRBJ2-1; 7 positions agree with TRBD2. The DNA end lines up better with TRBJ2-7; the J call may be wrong. Germline lookup yields CDR1 SGHTA and CDR2 FQGNSA. The CDR3 length is 13 residues. The chain's CDR3 is CASSLRGVYEQYF. DNA for the CDR3: TGTGCCAGCAGCTTACGGGGGGTCTACGAGCAGTACTTC.

V and J are TRBV20-1 and TRBJ2-2; D gene ambiguous. The V end was cut by 5 bases, the J end by 0 bases, with 7 bases between. CDR1 DFQATT and CDR2 SNEGSKA come from the germline V gene (reference sequence). The CDR3 consists of 13 residues. DNA for the CDR3: TGCAGTGCTGGAGTCCCGAACACCGGGGAGCTGTTTTTT. It is translated as CSAGVPNTGELFF.

The chain is built from TRBV28 and TRBJ2-7; D uncertain. Germline V gene lookup returns CDR1 MDHEN and CDR2 SYDVKM. The CDR3 runs 14 residues. V lost 4 bases and J lost 3, with 13 bases in between. The CDR3 nucleotides read TGTGCCAGCAGTTCACGACACGATGGCTACGAGCAGTACTTC. As protein: CASSSRHDGYEQYF.

To note about this clonotype: The CDR3 ends on some other residue instead of the conserved phenylalanine or tryptophan, so this is likely a read error. DNA for the CDR3: TGTGCCAGCTCACCACGCAGTTCAGCCCAGTACCTC. Translating gives CASSPRSSAQYL. This rearrangement joins TRBV18 to TRBJ2-1; D not resolved. The J call may not be correct, given that the DNA end is closer to TRBJ2-5. The CDR3 loop spans 12 amino acids. Germline V gene data show CDR1 as KGHSH and CDR2 as LQKENI.

The gene calls are TRBV6-6 and TRBJ2-2, with 10 positions matching TRBD2. Germline assignment: CDR1 MNHNY and CDR2 SVGAGI (reference sequence). Trimming removed 4 bases from V and 6 bases from J; junction bases left unmatched: 5. The CDR3 is 15 amino acids. The CDR3 nucleotides are TGTGCCAGCAGTTTTAAGCGGGGGGGCCCCGGGGAGCTGTTTTTT. Its translation: CASSFKRGGPGELFF.

This clonotype was observed a handful of times. CDR3 sequence reads: CASSPYPGLAGLTDTQYF. CDR3 bases: TGCGCCAGCAGCCCTTATCCAGGACTAGCGGGACTCACAGATACGCAGTATTTT. The genes are TRBV4-1 and TRBJ2-3, with 12 bases matching TRBD2. This CDR3 comprises 18 residues. Germline CDR1 reads MGHRA; CDR2 reads YSYEKL. J gave up 2 bases and V 4 bases, and 10 bases lay outside the gene matches.

The chain employs TRBV20-1 and TRBJ1-5; 9 nucleotides line up with TRBD1. With 6 bases clipped from V and 1 base from J, the junction kept 10 bases outside the gene matches. The CDR3 loop spans 16 amino acids. Germline V gives CDR1 DFQATT, CDR2 SNEGSKA (reference sequence). For the CDR3, the DNA is TGCAGTGCCCCCGGGACAGGGTGCCCGAGCAATCAGCCCCAGCATTTT. Translating it yields CSAPGTGCPSNQPQHF.

V usage is TRBV5-1 and J usage is TRBJ2-1; D perhaps matches TRBD2 (6 bases). This CDR3 spans 19 amino acids. Trimming pared 6 bases from V and 0 bases from J, leaving 25 bases between. Germline lookup yields CDR1 SGHRS and CDR2 YFSETQ. DNA of the CDR3: TGCGCCAGCACCCCTGGTGGGGCTAGCGCTAGGAGCTCCTACAATGAGCAGTTCTTC. The encoded protein is CASTPGGASARSSYNEQFF.

This chain uses TRBV15 with TRBJ1-5; D call uncertain. V lost 7 bases, J lost 4 bases, and 14 bases lay in between. Germline lookup yields CDR1 LNHNV and CDR2 YYDKDF (reference sequence). There are 14 residues in the CDR3. The CDR3 DNA reads TGTGCCACCAACGGAGGGAGGGAGAATCAGCCCCAGCATTTT. Its translation is CATNGGRENQPQHF.

There are a few counts of this clonotype. The chain recombines TRBV7-6 with TRBJ1-4; perhaps TRBD1 as D (5 bases). CDR3 length equals 16 residues. Germline V gene sequence: CDR1 SGHVS, CDR2 FNYEAQ. The V and J ends lost 2 bases and 3 bases respectively, with 13 bases between them. CDR3 amino acids: CASSLRGAQANEKLFF. The CDR3 nucleotides read TGTGCCAGCAGCTTAAGAGGGGCCCAAGCTAATGAAAAACTGTTTTTT.

This sequence joins TRBV3-1 and TRBJ2-2, with 10 bases that match TRBD2. In germline, CDR1 is LGHDT, CDR2 YNNKEL (reference sequence). The V and J ends lost 11 bases and 6 bases, in that order; junction bases with no gene match: 9. The CDR3 contains 14 residues. CDR3 sequence: CARTKRGGPGELFF. The CDR3 bases are TGTGCCCGTACCAAGCGGGGGGGCCCCGGGGAGCTGTTTTTT.

This clonotype was detected a few times. The rearrangement links TRBV6-5 to TRBJ1-2; possibly TRBD1 for D (6 bases). There are 17 residues in the CDR3. V was pared by 6 bases and J by 2 bases, with 22 bases between. CDR1 and CDR2 from the germline V gene are MNHEY and SVGAGI. CDR3 sequence: CASRSGHLMVGNYGYTF. In DNA form, the CDR3 reads TGTGCCAGCAGGTCGGGACACTTAATGGTGGGAAACTATGGCTACACCTTC.

The V gene is TRBV28, the J gene TRBJ2-5; perhaps TRBD2 as D (6 bases). TRBJ2-7 matches the DNA end more closely, so the J call is doubtful. The germline V gene encodes CDR1 MDHEN and CDR2 SYDVKM. CDR3 length equals 15 residues. In DNA, the CDR3 is TGTGCCAGCAGTTTTTATAGCGGTACCTCCTACGAGCAGTACTTC. Protein sequence: CASSFYSGTSYEQYF.